This T cell receptor (beta chain) appears in the sequencing data of a study of cytomegalovirus exposure and HLA in healthy donors. PCR involved 60 Vbeta and 13 Jbeta primers. The table came from immunoSEQ multiplex PCR; TCRdb's copy has only in-frame clones and leaves some out. The sample has 65,000 to 80,000 clones; roughly 70% are singletons. The length of the CDR3 is 14 residues. V was clipped by 5 bases and J by 2 bases; unmatched bases: 4. CDR1 is MNHNS, CDR2 SASEGT, per germline. This TCR was sampled from a man in his forties or fifties in good health and CMV-seropositive. Sequenced material: PBMCs. The chain recombines TRBV6-1 with TRBJ2-3; 7 bases agree with TRBD2. The CDR3 bases are TGTGCCAGCAGTATCCGGGGGGTCACAGATACGCAGTATTTT. This sequence encodes CASSIRGVTDTQYF.